These 12 T cell receptor beta chains were sequenced from one sample in a study of tumor-infiltrating lymphocytes in oesophageal squamous cell carcinoma. TCRdb processed the PCR reads anew with MiXCR; each CDR3 protein has one entry. This table has roughly 19,000 distinct CDR3 sequences, around two fifths appearing once. Sequenced sample: esophageal tumor tissue. These receptors were taken from a male donor with esophageal squamous cell carcinoma.

The V gene is TRBV7-8, the J gene TRBJ2-2; tentatively, D is TRBD2 (8 bases). CDR1 and CDR2 (germline): SGHVS, FQNEAQ. Deletions cut 1 base from V and 3 bases from J, with 15 bases between. The CDR3 is made up of 17 amino acids. Here the CDR3 DNA reads TGTGCCAGCAGCTTAGTGCGCGGGGGGACAGACACCGGGGAGCTGTTTTTT. Protein product: CASSLVRGGTDTGELFF.

Many counts were recorded for this clonotype. The V and J genes are TRBV7-9 and TRBJ2-3; maybe TRBD2 (5 bases). The germline V gene encodes CDR1 SEHNR and CDR2 FQNEAQ (reference sequence). With 3 bases removed from V and 2 bases from J, the gap between germline ends came to 12 bases. The CDR3 consists of 15 residues. The CDR3 protein is CASSLKAAHTDTQYF. The CDR3 DNA reads TGTGCCAGCAGCTTGAAAGCGGCCCACACAGATACGCAGTATTTT.

Within the sample, this clonotype is medium-sized. The rearrangement links TRBV7-9 to TRBJ2-1; D is unclear. The germline gives CDR1 SEHNR, CDR2 FQNEAQ (reference sequence). V was pared by 5 bases and J by 3 bases, with 17 bases between. This CDR3 has 16 residues. CDR3 DNA sequence: TGTGCCAGCAGCAAAAGTGGGCGGTTTCTCTACAATGAGCAGTTCTTC. This encodes CASSKSGRFLYNEQFF.

There are many counts of this clonotype. The V gene is TRBV18, the J gene TRBJ1-2, with unresolved D. Trimming removed 3 bases from V and 7 bases from J, with 15 bases in between. CDR3 length: 14 amino acids. CDR1 KGHSH and CDR2 LQKENI come from the germline V gene. This CDR3 reads CASSPTSGLPGYTF. As DNA, the CDR3 is TGTGCCAGCTCACCGACATCTGGTCTACCTGGCTACACCTTC.

Note on this clonotype: This may be a read error: a much more frequent sequence differs by one nucleotide. V gene TRBV29-1 combines with J gene TRBJ2-5; tentative D call: TRBD1 (6 bases). Near its end, the DNA agrees better with TRBJ2-1, so the J call may be wrong. Germline lookup yields CDR1 SQVTM and CDR2 ANQGSEA. This CDR3 has 16 residues. The DNA of the CDR3 is TGCAGCGTTGAAGGGGACACCCAAAAATCCTACAATGAGCAGTTCTTC. This encodes CSVEGDTQKSYNEQFF.

The chain has TRBV27 and TRBJ2-7, with TRBD2 identical over 8 bases. The closer fit of TRBJ2-1 to the DNA end suggests the J call may be wrong. From germline, CDR1 is MNHEY and CDR2 SMNVEV (reference sequence). The CDR3 has 13 amino acids. For the CDR3, the DNA is TGTGCCAGCGCGGGGGGAGCAAACAATGAGCAGTTCTTC. It translates to CASAGGANNEQFF.

The chain recombines TRBV6-4 with TRBJ2-3, with 8 bases lining up with TRBD1. The CDR3 covers 15 residues. CDR1 MRHNA and CDR2 SNTAGT come from the germline V gene. The ends lost 6 bases at V and 0 bases at J; junction bases unmatched: 5. The chain's CDR3 is CASRRQGRSTDTQYF. The CDR3 DNA is TGTGCCAGCAGAAGACAGGGGAGAAGCACAGATACGCAGTATTTT.

The chain uses TRBV5-6 and TRBJ2-1; 9 bases map to TRBD1. CDR1 and CDR2 (germline): SGHDT, YYEEEE. V was pared by 4 bases and J by 8 bases, with 10 bases of the junction left unmatched. CDR3 length equals 15 residues. In DNA, the CDR3 is TGTGCCAGCAGCCCAAAGGACAGGGGATATGATGAGCAGTTCTTC. Translation: CASSPKDRGYDEQFF.

This clonotype was counted ten times or more. V is TRBV6-5 and J is TRBJ2-2; a possible D gene is TRBD1 (6 bases). This CDR3 has 17 amino acids. The germline V and J ends were trimmed by 2 bases and 4 bases, with 17 bases remaining between them. CDR1 is MNHEY and CDR2 is SVGAGI in the germline V gene. CDR3 protein: CASSYRPPGHLTGELFF. The CDR3 DNA reads as TGTGCCAGCAGTTACCGGCCCCCGGGACACCTCACCGGGGAGCTGTTTTTT.

This clonotype has a count of ten or more. The chain recombines TRBV28 with TRBJ2-3; the D is unclear. The CDR3 runs 17 residues. Trimming cost V 10 bases and J 0 bases, with 23 bases left between them. Germline CDR1 is MDHEN and CDR2 is SYDVKM. CDR3 residues: CATLRPKTDSSTDTQYF. The CDR3 region has the DNA TGTGCCACCCTACGTCCTAAGACCGACTCTAGCACAGATACGCAGTATTTT.

The chain couples TRBV11-3 to TRBJ2-7, with TRBD1 as a possible D gene (6 bases). Matching the DNA end better, TRBJ2-5 makes the J call doubtful. Germline CDR1 SGHNT, CDR2 YENEEA. This CDR3 has 14 residues. CDR3 in amino acids: CASSLSDSQETQYF. Written as DNA, the CDR3 is TGTGCCAGCAGCTTATCGGACAGCCAAGAGACCCAGTACTTC.

This clonotype was seen ten or more times. The conserved final phenylalanine or tryptophan is absent from the CDR3, which likely points to a read error. The limits of the CDR3 on the DNA are not certain, so only TCRdb's listed CDR3 is given. The chain links TRBV15 to TRBJ2-7; the table calls TRBD2, which could not be checked here. The CDR3 is 8 residues long, counting both termini. Germline V CDR1 and CDR2: LNHNV, YYDKDF (reference sequence). The CDR3 spells CATSPLQR.